This is a list of T cell receptor beta chains from one sample in a study of cytomegalovirus exposure and HLA in healthy donors. The method was immunoSEQ multiplex PCR; TCRdb's version includes in-frame clones alone and lacks a portion of them. The sample includes 95,000 to 150,000 clones, approximately 15% of them seen just once. Input material: PBMCs. These receptors were collected from a woman between 18 and 29 years old in good health and CMV-seronegative. The CDR3 runs from the conserved cysteine through the conserved F or W. A D gene is named only where the DNA matches it firmly. Only part of the rows carry a size: once, few, many, or a class if the clone is expanded.

d_call j_call v_call clone_size cdr3_aa cdr3_nt
TRBD2 TRBJ2-7 TRBV10-3 . CAIRLTSGSYEQYF TGTGCCATCAGGCTGACTAGCGGGAGTTACGAGCAGTACTTC
TRBD1 TRBJ1-6 TRBV7-9 few CASARPGQPLGTLHF TGTGCCAGCGCCCGCCCGGGACAGCCCTTAGGGACCCTCCACTTT
TRBD1 TRBJ2-7 TRBV7-9 few CASSPGQALREQYF TGTGCCAGCAGCCCGGGACAGGCGCTGCGAGAGCAGTACTTC
TRBD2 TRBJ2-4 TRBV2 . CASTRLAGGFGNIQYF TGTGCCAGCACCAGACTAGCGGGGGGTTTTGGAAACATTCAGTACTTC
. TRBJ2-3 TRBV6-5 . CASSPGSLGRDTQYF TGTGCCAGCAGCCCCGGAAGCCTGGGCCGGGATACGCAGTATTTT
. TRBJ2-2 TRBV5-1 . CASSLIETLGHGELFF TGCGCCAGCAGCTTGATAGAGACCCTGGGGCACGGGGAGCTGTTTTTT
. TRBJ1-4 TRBV12-2 . CASRLAWRDRQPTTNEKLFF TGTGCAAGTCGCTTAGCGTGGAGGGACAGACAACCAACGACTAATGAAAAACTGTTTTTT
. TRBJ2-5 TRBV27 few CASSLPGTPQETQYF TGTGCCAGCAGTTTGCCCGGGACACCCCAAGAGACCCAGTACTTC
TRBD1 TRBJ1-1 TRBV27 few CASSFTGGPTEAFF TGTGCCAGCAGTTTTACAGGGGGCCCCACTGAAGCTTTCTTT
TRBD2 TRBJ2-5 TRBV5-1 few CASSLAVASGGQETQYF TGCGCCAGCAGCTTGGCCGTGGCTAGCGGGGGCCAAGAGACCCAGTACTTC
TRBD1 TRBJ1-2 TRBV27 . CASSLSKTGGNYGYTF TGTGCCAGCAGTTTATCGAAGACAGGGGGCAACTATGGCTACACCTTC
TRBD1 TRBJ2-2 TRBV15 few CATSRDRGTGGANTGELFF TGTGCCACCAGCAGAGATCGCGGGACAGGGGGCGCGAACACCGGGGAGCTGTTTTTT
. TRBJ2-5 TRBV7-8 many CASTKGAGAIGETQYF TGTGCCAGCACCAAAGGAGCTGGGGCTATAGGAGAGACCCAGTACTTC
. TRBJ1-1 TRBV9 . CASSPREGNRNTEAFF TGTGCCAGCAGCCCGAGGGAAGGAAATAGGAACACTGAAGCTTTCTTT
. TRBJ2-7 TRBV6-1 . CASSVSQGGYEQYF TGTGCCAGCAGTGTTAGTCAGGGGGGCTACGAGCAGTACTTC
. TRBJ2-2 TRBV5-4 . CASSTSPRGNTGELFF TGTGCCAGCAGCACCTCTCCTAGGGGGAACACCGGGGAGCTGTTTTTT
. TRBJ2-2 TRBV30 . CAWRGLTTGELFF TGTGCCTGGAGGGGACTCACCACCGGGGAGCTGTTTTTT
TRBD2 TRBJ2-7 TRBV27 . CASRQTPPSGGVYEQYF TGTGCCAGCAGACAAACCCCCCCTAGCGGGGGGGTATACGAGCAGTACTTC
TRBD1 TRBJ1-5 TRBV7-8 few CASSLRDPGQGKVQPQHF TGTGCCAGCAGCTTACGGGACCCGGGACAGGGGAAGGTTCAGCCCCAGCATTTT
. TRBJ1-1 TRBV2 few CASSDAHGGTEAFF TGTGCCAGCAGCGACGCCCACGGGGGCACTGAAGCTTTCTTT
. TRBJ1-1 TRBV5-5 few CASSFDISNTEAFF TGTGCCAGCAGCTTCGACATCTCGAACACTGAAGCTTTCTTT
TRBD1 TRBJ1-5 TRBV10-3 . CAISEEGTAPNQPQHF TGTGCCATCAGTGAGGAAGGGACAGCCCCAAATCAGCCCCAGCATTTT